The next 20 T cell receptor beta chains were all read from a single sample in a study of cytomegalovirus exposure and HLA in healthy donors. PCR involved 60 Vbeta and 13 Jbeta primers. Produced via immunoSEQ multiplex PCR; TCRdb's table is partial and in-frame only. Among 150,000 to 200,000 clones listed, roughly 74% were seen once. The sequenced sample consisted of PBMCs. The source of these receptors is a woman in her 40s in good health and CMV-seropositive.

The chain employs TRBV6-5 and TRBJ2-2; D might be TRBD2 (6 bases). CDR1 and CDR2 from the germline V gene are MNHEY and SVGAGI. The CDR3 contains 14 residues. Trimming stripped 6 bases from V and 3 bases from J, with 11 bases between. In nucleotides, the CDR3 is TGTGCCAGCAGCTACCGACTAGACACCGGGGAGCTGTTTTTT. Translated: CASSYRLDTGELFF.

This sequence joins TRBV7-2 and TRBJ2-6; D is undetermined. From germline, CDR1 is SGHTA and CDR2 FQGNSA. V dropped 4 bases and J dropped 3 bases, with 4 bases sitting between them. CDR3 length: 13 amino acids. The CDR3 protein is CASSSGGANVLTF. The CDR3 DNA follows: TGTGCCAGCAGCTCGGGTGGGGCCAACGTCCTGACTTTC. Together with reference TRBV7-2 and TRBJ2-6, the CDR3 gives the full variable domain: GAGVSQSPSNKVTEKGKDVELRCDPISGHTALYWYRQSLGQGLEFLIYFQGNSAPDKSGLPSDRFSAERTGGSVSTLTIQRTQQEDSAVYLCASSSGGANVLTFGAGSRLTVL.

CDR3 sequence reads: CASSPSPPGNTIYF. The CDR3 DNA reads as TGCGCCAGCAGTCCCTCTCCTCCTGGAAACACCATATATTTT. The V gene is TRBV5-1, the J gene TRBJ1-3; unclear D gene. In germline, CDR1 is SGHRS, CDR2 YFSETQ. The CDR3 consists of 14 residues. V was pared by 5 bases and J by 2 bases, with 11 bases between.

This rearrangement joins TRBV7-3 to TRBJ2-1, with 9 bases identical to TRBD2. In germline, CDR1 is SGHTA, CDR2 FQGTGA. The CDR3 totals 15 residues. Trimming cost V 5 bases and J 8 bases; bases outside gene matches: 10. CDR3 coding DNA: TGTGCCAGCAGCCCCTTAGCGGGAGATGCCGATGAGCAGTTCTTC. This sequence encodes CASSPLAGDADEQFF.

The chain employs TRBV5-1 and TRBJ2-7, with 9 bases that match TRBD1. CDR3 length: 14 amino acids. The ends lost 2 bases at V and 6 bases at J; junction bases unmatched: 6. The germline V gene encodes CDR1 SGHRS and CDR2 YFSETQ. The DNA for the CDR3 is TGCGCCAGCAGCTTCCGGGACAGGGCAGCCGAGCAGTACTTC. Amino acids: CASSFRDRAAEQYF.

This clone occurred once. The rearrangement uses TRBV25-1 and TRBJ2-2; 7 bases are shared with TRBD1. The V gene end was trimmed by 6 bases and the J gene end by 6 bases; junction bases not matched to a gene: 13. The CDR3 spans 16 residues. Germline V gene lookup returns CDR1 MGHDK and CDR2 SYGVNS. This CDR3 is CASSLYRGRQSGELFF. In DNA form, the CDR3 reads TGTGCCAGCAGCCTCTACAGGGGCAGGCAATCCGGGGAGCTGTTTTTT.

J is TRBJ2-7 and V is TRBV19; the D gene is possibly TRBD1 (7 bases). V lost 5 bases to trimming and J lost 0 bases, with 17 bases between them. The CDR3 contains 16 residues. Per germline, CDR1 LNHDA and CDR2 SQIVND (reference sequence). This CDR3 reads CASSAYSGDSSYEQYF. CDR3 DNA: TGTGCCAGTAGTGCCTATTCGGGGGACAGCTCCTACGAGCAGTACTTC.

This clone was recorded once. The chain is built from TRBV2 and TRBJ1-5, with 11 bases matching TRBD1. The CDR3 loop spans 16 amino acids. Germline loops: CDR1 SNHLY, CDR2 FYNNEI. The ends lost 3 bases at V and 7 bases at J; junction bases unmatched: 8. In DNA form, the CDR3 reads TGTGCCAGCAGTGACCGGACAGGGGGCGGGGGGCAGCCCCAGCATTTT. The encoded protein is CASSDRTGGGGQPQHF.

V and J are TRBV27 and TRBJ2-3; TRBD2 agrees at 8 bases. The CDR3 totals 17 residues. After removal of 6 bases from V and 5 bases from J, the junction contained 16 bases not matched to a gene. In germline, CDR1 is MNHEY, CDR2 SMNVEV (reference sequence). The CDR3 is CASSPRPGLERGDTQYF. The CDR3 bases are TGTGCCAGCAGCCCTAGACCGGGACTAGAGAGGGGAGATACGCAGTATTTT.

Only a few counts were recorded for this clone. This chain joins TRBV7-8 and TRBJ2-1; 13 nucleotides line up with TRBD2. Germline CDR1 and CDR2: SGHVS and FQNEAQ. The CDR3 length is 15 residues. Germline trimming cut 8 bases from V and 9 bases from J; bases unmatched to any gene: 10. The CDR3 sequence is CASRPGLAGLGEQFF. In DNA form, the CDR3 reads TGTGCCAGCCGCCCGGGACTAGCGGGACTGGGTGAGCAGTTCTTC. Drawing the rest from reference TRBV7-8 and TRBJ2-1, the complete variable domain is GAGVSQSPRYKVAKRGQDVALRCDPISGHVSLFWYQQALGQGPEFLTYFQNEAQLDKSGLPSDRFFAERPEGSVSTLKIQRTQQEDSAVYLCASRPGLAGLGEQFFGPGTRLTVL.

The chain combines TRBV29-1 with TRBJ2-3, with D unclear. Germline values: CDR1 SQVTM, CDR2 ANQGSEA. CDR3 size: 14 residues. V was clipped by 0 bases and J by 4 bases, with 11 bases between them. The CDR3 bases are TGCAGCGTTGAAGATGGAGTCTTCCCAGATACGCAGTATTTT. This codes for CSVEDGVFPDTQYF.

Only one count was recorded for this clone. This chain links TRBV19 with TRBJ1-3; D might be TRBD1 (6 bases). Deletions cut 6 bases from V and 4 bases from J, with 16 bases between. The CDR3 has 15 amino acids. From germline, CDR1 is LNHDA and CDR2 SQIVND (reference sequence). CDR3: CASRKDSNQGNTIYF. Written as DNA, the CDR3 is TGTGCCAGTAGGAAGGACAGCAACCAAGGAAACACCATATATTTT.

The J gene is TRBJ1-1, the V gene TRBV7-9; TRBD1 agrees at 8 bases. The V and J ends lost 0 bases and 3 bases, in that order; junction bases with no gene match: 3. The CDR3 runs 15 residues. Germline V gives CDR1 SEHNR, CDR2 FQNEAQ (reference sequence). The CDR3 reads CASSLAQGAYTEAFF. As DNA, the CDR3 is TGTGCCAGCAGCTTAGCCCAGGGGGCGTACACTGAAGCTTTCTTT.

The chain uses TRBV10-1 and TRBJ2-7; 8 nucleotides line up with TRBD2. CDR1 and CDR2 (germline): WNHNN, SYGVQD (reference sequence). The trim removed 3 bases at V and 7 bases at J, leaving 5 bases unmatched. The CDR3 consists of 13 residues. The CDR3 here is CASSDRLASEQYF. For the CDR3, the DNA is TGCGCCAGCAGTGATCGACTAGCGAGTGAGCAGTACTTC.

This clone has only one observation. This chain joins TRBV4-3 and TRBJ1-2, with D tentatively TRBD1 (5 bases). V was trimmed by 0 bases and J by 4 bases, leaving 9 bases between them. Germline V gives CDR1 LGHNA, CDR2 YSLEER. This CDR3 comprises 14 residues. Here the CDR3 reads CASSQDPDSYGYTF. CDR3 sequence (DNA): TGCGCCAGCAGCCAAGACCCCGACAGCTATGGCTACACCTTC.

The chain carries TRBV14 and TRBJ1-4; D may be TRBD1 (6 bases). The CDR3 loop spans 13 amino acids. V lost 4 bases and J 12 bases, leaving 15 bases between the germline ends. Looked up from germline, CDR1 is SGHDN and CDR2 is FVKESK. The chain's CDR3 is CASSPDRPGELFF. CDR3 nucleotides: TGTGCCAGCAGCCCTGACAGGCCCGGGGAACTGTTTTTT.

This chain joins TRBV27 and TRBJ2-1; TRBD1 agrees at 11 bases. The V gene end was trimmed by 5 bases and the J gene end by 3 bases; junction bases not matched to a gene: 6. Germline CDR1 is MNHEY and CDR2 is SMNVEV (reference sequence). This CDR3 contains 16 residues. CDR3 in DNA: TGTGCCAGCAGTGGGGGACAGGGGGATTTCTACAATGAGCAGTTCTTC. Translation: CASSGGQGDFYNEQFF.

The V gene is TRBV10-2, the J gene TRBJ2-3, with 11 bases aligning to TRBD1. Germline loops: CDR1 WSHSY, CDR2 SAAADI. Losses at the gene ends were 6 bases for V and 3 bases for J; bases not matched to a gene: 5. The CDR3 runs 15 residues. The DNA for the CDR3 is TGCGCCAGCAGCGAGGGGACAGGGGGGACAGATACGCAGTATTTT. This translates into CASSEGTGGTDTQYF.

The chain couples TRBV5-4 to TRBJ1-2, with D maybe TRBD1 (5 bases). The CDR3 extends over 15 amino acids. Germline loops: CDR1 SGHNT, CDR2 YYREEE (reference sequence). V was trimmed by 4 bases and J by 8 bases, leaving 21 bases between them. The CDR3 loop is CASSHRKGTGQGYTF. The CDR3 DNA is TGTGCCAGCAGCCACCGAAAGGGAACAGGCCAGGGCTACACCTTC.

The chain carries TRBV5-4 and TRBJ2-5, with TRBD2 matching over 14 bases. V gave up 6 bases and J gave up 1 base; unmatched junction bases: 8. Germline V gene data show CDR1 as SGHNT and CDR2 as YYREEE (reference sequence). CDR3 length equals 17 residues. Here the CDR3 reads CASKRLAGGPGQETQYF. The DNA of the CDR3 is TGTGCCAGCAAGAGACTAGCGGGAGGGCCTGGCCAAGAGACCCAGTACTTC.